This TCR beta chain comes out of a study of identical twins. The table lists this clonotype with a few counts. TCRdb reanalysed the 5' RACE reads using MiXCR and keeps one entry per CDR3 protein. Among around 490,000 distinct CDR3 sequences listed, roughly an eighth were seen once. V lost 4 bases, J lost 3 bases, and 14 bases lay in between. The CDR3 is 15 amino acids. CDR1 is SGHTA, CDR2 FQGNSA, per germline. These data also featured in a second study, about yellow fever vaccine responses in identical twins.

This chain links TRBV7-2 with TRBJ2-3, with D tentatively TRBD1 (6 bases). The receptor was derived from a woman aged 18 to 35 in good health. The sample was CD4+ T cells sorted from blood. The CDR3: CASSSRTEKTDTQYF. The CDR3 bases are TGTGCCAGCAGCTCCCGGACAGAAAAAACAGATACGCAGTATTTT.